The rows below give T cell receptor beta chains drawn from one sample of a study of blood T cell repertoires in COVID-19. Libraries were prepared by immunoSEQ multiplex PCR; TCRdb keeps only in-frame clonotypes and omits some of them. The sample records 100,000 or so clones, over 80% being singletons. The source material was peripheral blood. The receptor source for this set is a man between 50 and 59 years old with active COVID-19. Both conserved end residues are part of each CDR3. The order of the fields is J gene, V gene, clone size, D gene, CDR3 DNA, CDR3 protein. The D gene is left open where the match is weak. Some rows mark clone size as missing; the rest say once, few, many or name a class of expanded clone.

J gene: TRBJ2-1; V gene: TRBV19; clone size: NA; D gene: TRBD2; CDR3 DNA: TGTGCCAGTAGTATAGAACCTCGGCGACTAGCGGGGGCCCCACCGTTCTTC; CDR3 protein: CASSIEPRRLAGAPPFF
J gene: TRBJ2-1; V gene: TRBV28; clone size: NA; D gene: TRBD1; CDR3 DNA: TGTGCCAGCAGGAACCGCGGGACAGGCAATGAGCAGTTCTTC; CDR3 protein: CASRNRGTGNEQFF
J gene: TRBJ2-5; V gene: TRBV4-1; clone size: NA; D gene: TRBD1; CDR3 DNA: TGCGCCAGCAGCCGTCGGACAGGGGAAGAGACCCAGTACTTC; CDR3 protein: CASSRRTGEETQYF
J gene: TRBJ2-1; V gene: TRBV3-1/TRBV3-2; clone size: NA; D gene: NA; CDR3 DNA: TGTGCCAGCAGCCAGCTAGCTGATGAGCAGTTCTTC; CDR3 protein: CASSQLADEQFF
J gene: TRBJ2-1; V gene: TRBV14; clone size: once; D gene: TRBD2; CDR3 DNA: TGTGCCAGCAGCCAAGAAGGACTAGCATCCAATGAGCAGTTCTTC; CDR3 protein: CASSQEGLASNEQFF
J gene: TRBJ2-2; V gene: TRBV6-4; clone size: NA; D gene: TRBD1; CDR3 DNA: TGTGCCAGCAGTGAACAAGGACAGGGCATCGGGGAGCTGTTTTTT; CDR3 protein: CASSEQGQGIGELFF
J gene: TRBJ1-5; V gene: TRBV18; clone size: NA; D gene: NA; CDR3 DNA: TGTGCCAGCTCACCTGTCGCAGGGGATAGCAATCAGCCCCAGCATTTT; CDR3 protein: CASSPVAGDSNQPQHF
J gene: TRBJ2-1; V gene: TRBV2; clone size: NA; D gene: NA; CDR3 DNA: TGTGCCAGCAGTCAAGAAAGGACTACGGGAAATGAGCAGTTCTTC; CDR3 protein: CASSQERTTGNEQFF
J gene: TRBJ2-1; V gene: TRBV7-6; clone size: NA; D gene: TRBD2; CDR3 DNA: TGTGCCAGCAGCTTAGCACGGACTAGCGGGAGTGAGCAGTTCTTC; CDR3 protein: CASSLARTSGSEQFF
J gene: TRBJ2-7; V gene: TRBV24-1; clone size: NA; D gene: TRBD2; CDR3 DNA: TGTGCCACCGGGACTAGCGGGTCCTACGAGCAGTACTTC; CDR3 protein: CATGTSGSYEQYF
J gene: TRBJ2-1; V gene: TRBV4-1; clone size: NA; D gene: TRBD2; CDR3 DNA: TGCGCCAGCAGCCAAGAGCCATGGGGTAGCGGGAGGGCCGGTGAGCAGTTCTTC; CDR3 protein: CASSQEPWGSGRAGEQFF
J gene: TRBJ1-5; V gene: TRBV10-3; clone size: NA; D gene: NA; CDR3 DNA: TGTGCCATCAGTGAGTCGGAGCAGCCCCAGCATTTT; CDR3 protein: CAISESEQPQHF
J gene: TRBJ2-7; V gene: TRBV27; clone size: NA; D gene: TRBD1; CDR3 DNA: TGTGCCAGCAGAGATCCGGGACAGGGGTTCTACGAGCAGTACTTC; CDR3 protein: CASRDPGQGFYEQYF
J gene: TRBJ2-3; V gene: TRBV5-4; clone size: NA; D gene: NA; CDR3 DNA: TGTGCCAGCAGCTCGGAGCGCACAGATACGCAGTATTTT; CDR3 protein: CASSSERTDTQYF
J gene: TRBJ1-2; V gene: TRBV5-6; clone size: few; D gene: NA; CDR3 DNA: TGTGCCAGCAGCGTCGACAGGCATGAAAAAAACTATGGCTACACCTTC; CDR3 protein: CASSVDRHEKNYGYTF
J gene: TRBJ2-1; V gene: TRBV5-4; clone size: NA; D gene: NA; CDR3 DNA: TGTGCCAGCAGCCCGCGAAGTGGAGTACGGGGTTCCTACAATGAGCAGTTCTTC; CDR3 protein: CASSPRSGVRGSYNEQFF
J gene: TRBJ2-5; V gene: TRBV6-5; clone size: NA; D gene: TRBD2; CDR3 DNA: TGTGCCAGCACCCCGGGGACTAGCGATAGGGGCCAGTACTTC; CDR3 protein: CASTPGTSDRGQYF
J gene: TRBJ1-3; V gene: TRBV29-1; clone size: NA; D gene: TRBD1; CDR3 DNA: TGCAGCGTGGAGACAGGGTTGGAGGGAAACACCATATATTTT; CDR3 protein: CSVETGLEGNTIYF
J gene: TRBJ2-7; V gene: TRBV5-1; clone size: NA; D gene: NA; CDR3 DNA: TGCGCCAGCAGCTTGGACGGGATAGGCGACGAGCAGTACTTC; CDR3 protein: CASSLDGIGDEQYF
J gene: TRBJ1-5; V gene: TRBV19; clone size: NA; D gene: NA; CDR3 DNA: TGTGCCAGTAGCGGTGCCGGGGACAAACCCTCCAGCAATCAGCCCCAGCATTTT; CDR3 protein: CASSGAGDKPSSNQPQHF
J gene: TRBJ2-1; V gene: TRBV18; clone size: NA; D gene: TRBD1; CDR3 DNA: TGTGCCAGCTCACCCACAGGGACAGGGGCCAACAATGAGCAGTTCTTC; CDR3 protein: CASSPTGTGANNEQFF
J gene: TRBJ1-2; V gene: TRBV18; clone size: once; D gene: NA; CDR3 DNA: TGTGCCAGCTCACCAACAGGCCCCTATGGCTACACCTTC; CDR3 protein: CASSPTGPYGYTF
J gene: TRBJ2-1; V gene: TRBV5-6; clone size: NA; D gene: TRBD2; CDR3 DNA: TGTGCCAGCAGGCGGACTAGCGGGGGGTACAATGAGCAGTTCTTC; CDR3 protein: CASRRTSGGYNEQFF
J gene: TRBJ2-1; V gene: TRBV24-1; clone size: NA; D gene: TRBD1; CDR3 DNA: TGTGCCACCAGTGAACAGGGGGCCACCCACTACAATGAGCAGTTCTTC; CDR3 protein: CATSEQGATHYNEQFF
J gene: TRBJ2-3; V gene: TRBV29-1; clone size: NA; D gene: NA; CDR3 DNA: TGCAGCGTTGGGCCCGGAGGGGGCGGGCGTAGCACAGATACGCAGTATTTT; CDR3 protein: CSVGPGGGGRSTDTQYF
J gene: TRBJ2-1; V gene: TRBV9; clone size: NA; D gene: TRBD2; CDR3 DNA: TGTGCCAGCAGCGCTATAGCGGGAGGGCCCAATGAGCAGTTCTTC; CDR3 protein: CASSAIAGGPNEQFF
J gene: TRBJ2-1; V gene: TRBV5-4; clone size: NA; D gene: TRBD2; CDR3 DNA: TGTGCCAGCAGCACGGGACTAGGAGGTCATGAGCAGTTCTTC; CDR3 protein: CASSTGLGGHEQFF
J gene: TRBJ2-7; V gene: TRBV28; clone size: NA; D gene: NA; CDR3 DNA: TGTGCCAGCAGCCCATGGGGGGAGGCCTACGAGCAGTACTTC; CDR3 protein: CASSPWGEAYEQYF
J gene: TRBJ1-2; V gene: TRBV5-1; clone size: NA; D gene: NA; CDR3 DNA: TGCGCCAGCAGCTTGGTAGGGGATTGGGCTGTCGATGGCTACACCTTC; CDR3 protein: CASSLVGDWAVDGYTF
J gene: TRBJ1-4; V gene: TRBV15; clone size: NA; D gene: NA; CDR3 DNA: TGTGCCACCAGGGGGCCCGATGAAAAACTGTTTTTT; CDR3 protein: CATRGPDEKLFF
J gene: TRBJ2-7; V gene: TRBV18; clone size: NA; D gene: TRBD1; CDR3 DNA: TGTGCCAGCTCACGGGACAGCTCCTACGAGCAGTACTTC; CDR3 protein: CASSRDSSYEQYF
J gene: TRBJ2-2; V gene: TRBV2; clone size: NA; D gene: NA; CDR3 DNA: TGTGCCAGCAATCTCAGAACAGGGCAGGGCACCGGGGAGCTGTTTTTT; CDR3 protein: CASNLRTGQGTGELFF
J gene: TRBJ2-3; V gene: TRBV7-9; clone size: NA; D gene: TRBD2; CDR3 DNA: TGTGCCAGCAGCCTACGGACTAGCGGCTCCGCCACAAATACGCAGTATTTT; CDR3 protein: CASSLRTSGSATNTQYF
J gene: TRBJ2-1; V gene: TRBV28; clone size: NA; D gene: TRBD2; CDR3 DNA: TGTGCCAGCGGGACTAGCGGAACAAGAATCAATGAGCAGTTCTTC; CDR3 protein: CASGTSGTRINEQFF
J gene: TRBJ2-1; V gene: TRBV6-2/TRBV6-3; clone size: NA; D gene: TRBD2; CDR3 DNA: TGTGCCAGCAGCGGTGGACTAGCCCCCTACAATGAGCAGTTCTTC; CDR3 protein: CASSGGLAPYNEQFF
J gene: TRBJ2-1; V gene: TRBV10-3; clone size: NA; D gene: NA; CDR3 DNA: TGTGCCATCAGTGAGCGGGAGAGCCTTGAGCAGTTCTTC; CDR3 protein: CAISERESLEQFF
J gene: TRBJ2-1; V gene: TRBV6-5; clone size: NA; D gene: NA; CDR3 DNA: TGTGCCAGCAGTTTACAGGGAAAGTCCTACAATGAGCAGTTCTTC; CDR3 protein: CASSLQGKSYNEQFF
J gene: TRBJ2-7; V gene: TRBV6-1; clone size: NA; D gene: TRBD2; CDR3 DNA: TGTGCCAGCAGTGTAGCGGGACTGAGCTACGAGCAGTACTTC; CDR3 protein: CASSVAGLSYEQYF
J gene: TRBJ2-7; V gene: TRBV3-1/TRBV3-2; clone size: NA; D gene: TRBD2; CDR3 DNA: TGTGCCAGCAGCCAAGACGGGAGGAAGCAGTACTTC; CDR3 protein: CASSQDGRKQYF
J gene: TRBJ2-7; V gene: TRBV11-2; clone size: NA; D gene: TRBD2; CDR3 DNA: TGTGCCAGCAGCTTAGACCGAGCGGGAGGTGCGTCCTACGAGCAGTACTTC; CDR3 protein: CASSLDRAGGASYEQYF
J gene: TRBJ2-3; V gene: TRBV27; clone size: NA; D gene: NA; CDR3 DNA: TGTGCCAGCAGTTTATCGAGCAGCGTTGAGACGCAGTATTTT; CDR3 protein: CASSLSSSVETQYF